This T cell receptor (beta chain) is from a study of blood T cell repertoires in COVID-19. Overall study: Material from acute and convalescent COVID-19 was sourced from the United States, Italy and Spain. PBMCs, B-cell-depleted T cells, or T cells were the source of the cDNA or gDNA that made up the material.

In the study's own analysis: Nucleated cell number was recorded as an estimate derived from reference gene primer amplification. Some clones are missing from TCRdb's copy, which holds only in-frame ones; the method was immunoSEQ multiplex PCR. That table supplies the V and J calls and clone size; D and trimming were determined from the DNA. The top ten clones hold around 0.8% of a sample with over 250,000 clones, approximately 88% of them seen once. This clone was counted a few times. The clonotype was recovered from a woman in her 30s with acute or convalescent COVID-19. Sequencing was done on a sample of peripheral blood.

CDR3 bases: TGTGCCAGCACGAGACAGGAGAACACTGAAGCTTTCTTT. Its protein is CASTRQENTEAFF. The chain links TRBV19 to TRBJ1-1, with D maybe TRBD1 (6 bases). With 9 bases removed from V and 1 base from J, the gap between germline ends came to 12 bases. The CDR3 has 13 residues. Germline V lookup: CDR1 LNHDA, CDR2 SQIVND (reference sequence).